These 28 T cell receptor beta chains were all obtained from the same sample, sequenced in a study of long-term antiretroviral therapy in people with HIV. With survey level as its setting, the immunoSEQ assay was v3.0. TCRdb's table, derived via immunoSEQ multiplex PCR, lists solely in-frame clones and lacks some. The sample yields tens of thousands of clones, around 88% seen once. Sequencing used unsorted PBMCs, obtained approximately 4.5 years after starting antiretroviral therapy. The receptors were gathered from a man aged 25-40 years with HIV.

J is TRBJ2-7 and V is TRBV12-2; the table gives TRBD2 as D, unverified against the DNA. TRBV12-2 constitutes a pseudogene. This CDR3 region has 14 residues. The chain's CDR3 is CASRSPRISYEQYF. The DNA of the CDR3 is TGTGCAAGTCGCTCCCCTAGAATCTCCTACGAGCAGTACTTC.

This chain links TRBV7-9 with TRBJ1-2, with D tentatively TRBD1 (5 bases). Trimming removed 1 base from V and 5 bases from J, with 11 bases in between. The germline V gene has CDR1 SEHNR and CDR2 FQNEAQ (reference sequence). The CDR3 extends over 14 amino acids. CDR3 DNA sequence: TGTGCCAGCAGCTTAGGTCGTTGGGGGTATGGCTACACCTTC. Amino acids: CASSLGRWGYGYTF.

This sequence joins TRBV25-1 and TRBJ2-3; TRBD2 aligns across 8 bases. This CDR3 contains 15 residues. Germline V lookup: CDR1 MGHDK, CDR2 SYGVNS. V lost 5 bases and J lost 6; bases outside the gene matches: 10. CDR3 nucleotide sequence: TGTGCCAGCAGTCTTATCGGGGGGGCCGGGGATACGCAGTATTTT. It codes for CASSLIGGAGDTQYF.

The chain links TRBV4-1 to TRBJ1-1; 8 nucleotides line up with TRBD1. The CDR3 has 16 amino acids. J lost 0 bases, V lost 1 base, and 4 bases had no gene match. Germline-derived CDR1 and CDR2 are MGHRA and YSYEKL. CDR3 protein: CASSQGTGTMNTEAFF. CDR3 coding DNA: TGCGCCAGCAGCCAAGGGACAGGGACAATGAACACTGAAGCTTTCTTT.

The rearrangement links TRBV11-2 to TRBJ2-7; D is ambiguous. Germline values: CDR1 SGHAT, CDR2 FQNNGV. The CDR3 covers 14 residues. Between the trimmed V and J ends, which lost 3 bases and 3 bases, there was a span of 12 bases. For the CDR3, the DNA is TGTGCCAGCAGCTTGGGGTCTCTCAGCTACGAGCAGTACTTC. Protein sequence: CASSLGSLSYEQYF.

CDR3 protein: CASSRLAGGLHEQYF. In DNA, the CDR3 is TGTGCCAGCAGTAGACTAGCGGGAGGACTCCACGAGCAGTACTTC. The rearrangement uses TRBV4-2 and TRBJ2-7, with 13 positions matching TRBD2. After removal of 6 bases from V and 5 bases from J, the junction contained 7 bases not matched to a gene. CDR1 is LGHNA and CDR2 is YNFKEQ in the germline V gene. There are 15 residues in the CDR3.

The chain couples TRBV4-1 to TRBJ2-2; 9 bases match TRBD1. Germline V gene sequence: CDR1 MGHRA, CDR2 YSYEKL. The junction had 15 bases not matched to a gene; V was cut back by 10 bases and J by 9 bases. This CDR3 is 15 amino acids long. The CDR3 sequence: CATEIQGAAGRELFF. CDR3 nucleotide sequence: TGCGCCACCGAAATACAGGGGGCGGCCGGTCGGGAGCTGTTTTTT.

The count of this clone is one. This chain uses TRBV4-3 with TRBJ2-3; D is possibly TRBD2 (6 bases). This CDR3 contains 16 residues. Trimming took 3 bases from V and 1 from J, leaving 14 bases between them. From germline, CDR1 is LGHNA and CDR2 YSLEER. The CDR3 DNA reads TGCGCCAGCAGCCAGGGCCGGGACTTACGCACAGATACGCAGTATTTT. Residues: CASSQGRDLRTDTQYF.

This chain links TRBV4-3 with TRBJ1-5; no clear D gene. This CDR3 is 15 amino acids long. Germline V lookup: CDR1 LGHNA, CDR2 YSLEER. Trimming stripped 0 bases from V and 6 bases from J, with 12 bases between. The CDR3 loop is CASSQDWPVCQPQHF. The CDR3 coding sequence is TGCGCCAGCAGCCAAGATTGGCCAGTTTGTCAGCCCCAGCATTTT.

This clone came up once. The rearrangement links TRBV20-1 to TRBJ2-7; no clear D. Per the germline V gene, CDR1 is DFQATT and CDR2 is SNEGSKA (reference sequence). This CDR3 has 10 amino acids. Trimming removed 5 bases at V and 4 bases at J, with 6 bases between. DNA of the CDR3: TGCAGTGCTGGAATATACGAGCAGTACTTC. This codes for CSAGIYEQYF.

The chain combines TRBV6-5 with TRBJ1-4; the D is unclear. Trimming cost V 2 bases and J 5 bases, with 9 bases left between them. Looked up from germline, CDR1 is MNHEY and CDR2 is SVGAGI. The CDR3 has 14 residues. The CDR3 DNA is TGTGCCAGCAGTTACGGGAGCCGGAATGAAAAACTGTTTTTT. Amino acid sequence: CASSYGSRNEKLFF.

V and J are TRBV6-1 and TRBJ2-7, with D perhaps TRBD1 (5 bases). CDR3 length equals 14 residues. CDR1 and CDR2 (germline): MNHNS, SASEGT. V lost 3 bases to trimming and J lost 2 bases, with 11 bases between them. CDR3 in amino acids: CASSDLSDTYEQYF. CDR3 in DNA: TGTGCCAGCAGTGACCTGTCGGACACCTACGAGCAGTACTTC.

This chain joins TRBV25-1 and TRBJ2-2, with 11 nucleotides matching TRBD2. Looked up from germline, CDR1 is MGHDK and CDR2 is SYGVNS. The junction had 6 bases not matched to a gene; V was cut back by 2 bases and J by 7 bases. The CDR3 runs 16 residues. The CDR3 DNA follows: TGTGCCAGCAGTGAACCTAGCGGGGGGATGGGCGGGGAGCTGTTTTTT. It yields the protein CASSEPSGGMGGELFF. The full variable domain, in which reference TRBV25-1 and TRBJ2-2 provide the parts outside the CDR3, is EADIYQTPRYLVIGTGKKITLECSQTMGHDKMYWYQQDPGMELHLIHYSYGVNSTEKGDLSSESTVSRIRTEHFPLTLESARPSHTSQYLCASSEPSGGMGGELFFGEGSRLTVL.

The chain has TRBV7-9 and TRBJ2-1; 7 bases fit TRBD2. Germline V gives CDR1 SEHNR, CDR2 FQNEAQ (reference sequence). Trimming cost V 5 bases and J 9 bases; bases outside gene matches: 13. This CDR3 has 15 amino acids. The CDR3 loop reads CASSPPHSGEGEQFF. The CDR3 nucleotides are TGTGCCAGCAGCCCTCCCCACAGCGGGGAGGGTGAGCAGTTCTTC.

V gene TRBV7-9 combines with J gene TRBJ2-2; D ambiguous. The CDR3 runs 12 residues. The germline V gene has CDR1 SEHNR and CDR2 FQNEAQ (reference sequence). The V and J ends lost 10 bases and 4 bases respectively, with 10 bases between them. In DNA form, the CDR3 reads TGTGCCAAATTGAGCCCCACCGGGGAGCTGTTTTTT. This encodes CAKLSPTGELFF.

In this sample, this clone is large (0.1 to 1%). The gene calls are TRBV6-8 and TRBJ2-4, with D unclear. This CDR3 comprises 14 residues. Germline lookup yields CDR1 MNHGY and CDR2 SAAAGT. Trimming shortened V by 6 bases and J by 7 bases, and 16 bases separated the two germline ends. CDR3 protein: CASRSTRMANIQYF. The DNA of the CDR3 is TGTGCCAGCAGATCTACGAGAATGGCGAACATTCAGTACTTC.

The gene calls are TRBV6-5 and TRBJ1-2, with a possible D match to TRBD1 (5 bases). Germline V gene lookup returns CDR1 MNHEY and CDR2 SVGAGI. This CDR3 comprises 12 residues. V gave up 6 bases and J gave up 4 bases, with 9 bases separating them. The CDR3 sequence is CASRKDSYGYTF. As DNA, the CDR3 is TGTGCCAGCAGAAAAGACAGCTATGGCTACACCTTC.

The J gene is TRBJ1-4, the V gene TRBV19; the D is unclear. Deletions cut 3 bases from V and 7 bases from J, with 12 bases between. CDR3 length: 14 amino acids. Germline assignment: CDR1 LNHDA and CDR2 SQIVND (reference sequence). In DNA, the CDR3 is TGTGCCAGTAGTATGGATGGGGAGGCTGAAAAACTGTTTTTT. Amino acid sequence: CASSMDGEAEKLFF.

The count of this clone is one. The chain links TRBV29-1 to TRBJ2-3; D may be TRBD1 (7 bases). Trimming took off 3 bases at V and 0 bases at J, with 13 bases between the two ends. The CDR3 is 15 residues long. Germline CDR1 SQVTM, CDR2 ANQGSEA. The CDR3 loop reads CSVEGGQLSTDTQYF. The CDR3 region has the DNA TGCAGCGTTGAGGGGGGACAGCTAAGCACAGATACGCAGTATTTT.

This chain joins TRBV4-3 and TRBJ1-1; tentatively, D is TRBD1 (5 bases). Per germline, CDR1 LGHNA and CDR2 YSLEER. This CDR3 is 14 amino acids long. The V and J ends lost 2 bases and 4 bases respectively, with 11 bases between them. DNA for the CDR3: TGCGCCAGCAGCCAAAGCCGGGGGGGCACTGAAGCTTTCTTT. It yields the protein CASSQSRGGTEAFF.

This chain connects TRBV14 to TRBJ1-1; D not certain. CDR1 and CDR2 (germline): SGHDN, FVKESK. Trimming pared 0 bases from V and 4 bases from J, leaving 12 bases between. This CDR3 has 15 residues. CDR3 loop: CASSQEKRAGTEAFF. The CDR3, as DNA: TGTGCCAGCAGCCAAGAGAAAAGGGCGGGCACTGAAGCTTTCTTT.

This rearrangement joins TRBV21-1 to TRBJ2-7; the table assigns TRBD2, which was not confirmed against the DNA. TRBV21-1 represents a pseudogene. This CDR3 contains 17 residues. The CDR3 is CASSKGGQREITYEQYF. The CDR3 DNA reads TGTGCCAGCAGCAAAGGGGGCCAGCGGGAGATCACCTACGAGCAGTACTTC.

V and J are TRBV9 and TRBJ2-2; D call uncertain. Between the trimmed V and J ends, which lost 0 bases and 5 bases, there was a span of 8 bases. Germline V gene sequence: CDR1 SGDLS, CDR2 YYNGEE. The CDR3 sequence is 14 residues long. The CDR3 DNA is TGTGCCAGCAGCGTAGGTTCCGGGACCGGGGAGCTGTTTTTT. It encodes CASSVGSGTGELFF.

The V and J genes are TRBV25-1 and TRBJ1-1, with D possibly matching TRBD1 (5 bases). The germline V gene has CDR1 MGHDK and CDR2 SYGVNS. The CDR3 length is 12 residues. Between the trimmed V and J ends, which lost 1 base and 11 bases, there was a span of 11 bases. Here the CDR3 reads CASSESGPEAFF. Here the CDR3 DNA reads TGTGCCAGCAGTGAATCGGGGCCAGAGGCTTTCTTT.

CDR3 DNA: TGTGCCAGCAGTTTCACGGGGGTGTATGGCTACACCTTC. It is translated as CASSFTGVYGYTF. The chain recombines TRBV6-5 with TRBJ1-2, with a tentative D call TRBD1 (5 bases). Germline loops: CDR1 MNHEY, CDR2 SVGAGI. Between the trimmed V and J ends, which lost 4 bases and 5 bases, there was a span of 11 bases. This CDR3 is built from 13 residues.

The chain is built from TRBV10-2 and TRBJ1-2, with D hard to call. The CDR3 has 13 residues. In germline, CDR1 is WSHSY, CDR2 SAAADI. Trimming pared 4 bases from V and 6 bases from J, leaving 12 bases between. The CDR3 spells CASSVSERDGYTF. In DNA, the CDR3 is TGCGCCAGCAGTGTGAGTGAGAGGGATGGCTACACCTTC.

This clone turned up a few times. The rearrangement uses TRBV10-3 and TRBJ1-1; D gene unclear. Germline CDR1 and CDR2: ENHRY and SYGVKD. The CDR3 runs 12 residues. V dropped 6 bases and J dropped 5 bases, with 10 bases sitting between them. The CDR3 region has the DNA TGTGCCATCAGGGCGGAAGGGACTGAAGCTTTCTTT. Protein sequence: CAIRAEGTEAFF.

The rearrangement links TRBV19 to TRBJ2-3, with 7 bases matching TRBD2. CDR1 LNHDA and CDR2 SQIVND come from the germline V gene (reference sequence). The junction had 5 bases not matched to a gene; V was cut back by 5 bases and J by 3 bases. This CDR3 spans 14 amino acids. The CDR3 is CASSGREGTDTQYF. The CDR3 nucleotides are TGTGCCAGTAGTGGCAGGGAGGGGACAGATACGCAGTATTTT.